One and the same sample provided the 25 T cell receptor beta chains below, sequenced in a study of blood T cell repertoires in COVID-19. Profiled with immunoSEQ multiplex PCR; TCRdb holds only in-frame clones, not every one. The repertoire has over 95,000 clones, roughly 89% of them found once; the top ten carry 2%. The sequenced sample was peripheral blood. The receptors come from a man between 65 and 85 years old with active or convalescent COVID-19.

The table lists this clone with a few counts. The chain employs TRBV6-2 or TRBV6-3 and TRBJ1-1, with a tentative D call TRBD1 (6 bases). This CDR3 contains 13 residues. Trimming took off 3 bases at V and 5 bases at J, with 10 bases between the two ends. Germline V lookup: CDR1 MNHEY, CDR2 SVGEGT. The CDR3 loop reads CASSYGRGTEAFF. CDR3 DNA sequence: TGTGCCAGCAGTTATGGCAGGGGAACTGAAGCTTTCTTT.

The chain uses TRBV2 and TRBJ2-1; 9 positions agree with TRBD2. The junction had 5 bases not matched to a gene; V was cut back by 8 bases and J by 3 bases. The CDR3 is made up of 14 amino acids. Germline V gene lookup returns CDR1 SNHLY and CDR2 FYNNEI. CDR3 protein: CASLLAGNYNEQFF. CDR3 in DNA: TGTGCCAGCCTTCTAGCGGGGAACTACAATGAGCAGTTCTTC.

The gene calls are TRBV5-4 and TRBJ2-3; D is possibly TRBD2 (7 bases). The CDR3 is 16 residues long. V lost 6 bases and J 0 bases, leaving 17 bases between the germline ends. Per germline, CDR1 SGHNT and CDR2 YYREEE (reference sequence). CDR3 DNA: TGTGCCAGCACCCAGGGGAACGGGGGGAGCACAGATACGCAGTATTTT. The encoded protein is CASTQGNGGSTDTQYF.

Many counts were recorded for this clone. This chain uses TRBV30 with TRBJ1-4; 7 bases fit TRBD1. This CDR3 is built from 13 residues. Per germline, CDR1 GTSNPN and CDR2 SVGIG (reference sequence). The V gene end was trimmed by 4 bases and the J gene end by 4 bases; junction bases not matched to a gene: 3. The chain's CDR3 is CAWKGQLNEKLFF. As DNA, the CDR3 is TGTGCCTGGAAGGGACAGCTTAATGAAAAACTGTTTTTT.

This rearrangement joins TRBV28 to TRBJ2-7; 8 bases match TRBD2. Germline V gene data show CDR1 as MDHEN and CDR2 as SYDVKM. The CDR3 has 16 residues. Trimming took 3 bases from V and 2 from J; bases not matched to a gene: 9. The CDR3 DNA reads TGTGCCAGCAGTTTTTTGGTCGGGGGGGCTACCTACGAGCAGTACTTC. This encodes CASSFLVGGATYEQYF.

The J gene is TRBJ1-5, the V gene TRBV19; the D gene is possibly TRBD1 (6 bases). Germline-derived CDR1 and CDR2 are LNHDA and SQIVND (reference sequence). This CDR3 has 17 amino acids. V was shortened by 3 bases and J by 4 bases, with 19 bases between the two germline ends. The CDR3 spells CASSIKGQLLLNQPQHF. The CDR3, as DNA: TGTGCCAGTAGTATTAAAGGACAGCTGCTGTTAAATCAGCCCCAGCATTTT.

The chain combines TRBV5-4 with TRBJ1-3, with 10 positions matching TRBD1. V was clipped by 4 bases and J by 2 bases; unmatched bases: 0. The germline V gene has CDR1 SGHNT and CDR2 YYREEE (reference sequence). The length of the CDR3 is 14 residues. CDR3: CASSGTGAGNTIYF. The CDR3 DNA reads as TGTGCCAGCAGCGGGACAGGGGCTGGAAACACCATATATTTT.

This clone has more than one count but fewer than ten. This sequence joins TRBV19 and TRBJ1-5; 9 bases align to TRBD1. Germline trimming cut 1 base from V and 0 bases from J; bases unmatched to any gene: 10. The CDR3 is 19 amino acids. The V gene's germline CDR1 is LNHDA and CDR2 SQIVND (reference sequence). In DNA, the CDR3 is TGTGCCAGTAGTATAGCCTTCGGACAGGGGAGATATAGCAATCAGCCCCAGCATTTT. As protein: CASSIAFGQGRYSNQPQHF. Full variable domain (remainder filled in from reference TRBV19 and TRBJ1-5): DGGITQSPKYLFRKEGQNVTLSCEQNLNHDAMYWYRQDPGQGLRLIYYSQIVNDFQKGDIAEGYSVSREKKESFPLTVTSAQKNPTAFYLCASSIAFGQGRYSNQPQHFGDGTRLSIL.

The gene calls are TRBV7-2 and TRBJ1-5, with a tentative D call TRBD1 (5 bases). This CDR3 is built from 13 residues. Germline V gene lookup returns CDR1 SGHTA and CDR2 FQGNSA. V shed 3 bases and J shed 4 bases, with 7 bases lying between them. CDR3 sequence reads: CASSFRTNQPQHF. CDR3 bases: TGTGCCAGCAGCTTCCGGACAAATCAGCCCCAGCATTTT.

In nucleotides, the CDR3 is TGTGCCAGCAGACCTGACAGCTTCAATCAGCCCCAGCATTTT. Residues: CASRPDSFNQPQHF. The chain couples TRBV28 to TRBJ1-5; D might be TRBD1 (5 bases). The CDR3 contains 14 residues. Germline lookup yields CDR1 MDHEN and CDR2 SYDVKM. The ends were cut back, 6 bases at V and 3 bases at J, with 12 bases in the middle.

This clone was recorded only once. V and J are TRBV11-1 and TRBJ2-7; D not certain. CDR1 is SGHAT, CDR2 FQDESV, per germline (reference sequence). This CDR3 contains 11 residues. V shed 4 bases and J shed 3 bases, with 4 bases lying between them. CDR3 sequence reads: CASSSSYEQYF. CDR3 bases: TGTGCCAGCAGCTCCAGCTACGAGCAGTACTTC. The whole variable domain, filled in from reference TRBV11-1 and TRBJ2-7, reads EAEVAQSPRYKITEKSQAVAFWCDPISGHATLYWYRQILGQGPELLVQFQDESVVDDSQLPKDRFSAERLKGVDSTLKIQPAELGDSAMYLCASSSSYEQYFGPGTRLTVT.

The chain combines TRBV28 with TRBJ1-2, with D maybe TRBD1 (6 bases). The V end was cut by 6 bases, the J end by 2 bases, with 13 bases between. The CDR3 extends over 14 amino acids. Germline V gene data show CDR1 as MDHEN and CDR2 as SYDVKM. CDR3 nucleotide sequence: TGTGCCAGCAGACGGGACACTAAAAACTATGGCTACACCTTC. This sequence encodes CASRRDTKNYGYTF.

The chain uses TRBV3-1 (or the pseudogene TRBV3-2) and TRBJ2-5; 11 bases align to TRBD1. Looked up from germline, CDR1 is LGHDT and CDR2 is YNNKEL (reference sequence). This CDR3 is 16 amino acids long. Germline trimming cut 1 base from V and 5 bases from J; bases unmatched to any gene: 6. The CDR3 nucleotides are TGTGCCAGCAGCCAAGTTCGCGGGACAGGGGGTGAGACCCAGTACTTC. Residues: CASSQVRGTGGETQYF.

The CDR3 nucleotides are TGCGCCAGCAGTCTCCTAACGACTCCGACAGGGGGAAGATTGACAGATACGCAGTATTTT. The encoded protein is CASSLLTTPTGGRLTDTQYF. The chain employs TRBV23-1 and TRBJ2-3; TRBD1 matches 9 bases. TRBV23-1 is annotated as an ORF whose role is uncertain. This CDR3 is built from 20 residues. The ends lost 4 bases at V and 3 bases at J; junction bases unmatched: 20.

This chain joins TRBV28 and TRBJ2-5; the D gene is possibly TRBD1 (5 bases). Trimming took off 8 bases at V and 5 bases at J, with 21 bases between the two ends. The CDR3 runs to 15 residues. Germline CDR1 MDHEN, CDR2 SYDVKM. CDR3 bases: TGTGCCAGCTGGTACTCTTCAGGGCTCCCGGAGACCCAGTACTTC. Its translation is CASWYSSGLPETQYF.

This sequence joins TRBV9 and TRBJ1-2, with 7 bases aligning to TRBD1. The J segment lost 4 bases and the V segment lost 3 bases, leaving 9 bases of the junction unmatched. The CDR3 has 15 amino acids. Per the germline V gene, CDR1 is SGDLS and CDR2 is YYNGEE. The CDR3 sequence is CASSDPSTGSYGYTF. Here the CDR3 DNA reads TGTGCCAGCAGCGACCCATCGACAGGGAGCTATGGCTACACCTTC.

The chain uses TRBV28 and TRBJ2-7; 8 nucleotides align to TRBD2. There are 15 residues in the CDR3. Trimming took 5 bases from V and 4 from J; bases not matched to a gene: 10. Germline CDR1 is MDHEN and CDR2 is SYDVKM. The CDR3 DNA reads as TGTGCCAGCAGTCCCCAACGGGGGGGGTCTTACGAGCAGTACTTC. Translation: CASSPQRGGSYEQYF.

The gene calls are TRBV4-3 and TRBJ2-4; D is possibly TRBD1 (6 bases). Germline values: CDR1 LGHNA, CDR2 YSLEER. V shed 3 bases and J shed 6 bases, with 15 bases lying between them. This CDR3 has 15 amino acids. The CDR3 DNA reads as TGCGCCAGCAGCCAGGGCCTTACCAGGGGAAACATTCAGTACTTC. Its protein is CASSQGLTRGNIQYF.

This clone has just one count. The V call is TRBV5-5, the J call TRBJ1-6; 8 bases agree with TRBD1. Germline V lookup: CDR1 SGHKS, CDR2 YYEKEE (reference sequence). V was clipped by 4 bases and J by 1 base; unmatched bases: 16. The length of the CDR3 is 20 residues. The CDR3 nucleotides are TGTGCCAGCAGCCCTAGACTTATTACAGGGGGGGAATCCTATAATTCACCCCTCCACTTT. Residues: CASSPRLITGGESYNSPLHF.

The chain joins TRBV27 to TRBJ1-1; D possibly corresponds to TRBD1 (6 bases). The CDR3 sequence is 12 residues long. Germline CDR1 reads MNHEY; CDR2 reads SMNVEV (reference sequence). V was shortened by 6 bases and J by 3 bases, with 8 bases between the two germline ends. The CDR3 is CASRQGYTEAFF. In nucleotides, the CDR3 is TGTGCCAGCAGGCAGGGGTACACTGAAGCTTTCTTT.

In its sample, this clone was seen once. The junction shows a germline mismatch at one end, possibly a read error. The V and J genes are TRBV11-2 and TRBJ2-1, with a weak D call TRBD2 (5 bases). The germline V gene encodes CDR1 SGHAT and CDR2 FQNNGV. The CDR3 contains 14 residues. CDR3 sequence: CATSARGNYNEQFF. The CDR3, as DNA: TGTGCCACCAGCGCCCGAGGGAACTACAATGAGCAGTTCTTC.

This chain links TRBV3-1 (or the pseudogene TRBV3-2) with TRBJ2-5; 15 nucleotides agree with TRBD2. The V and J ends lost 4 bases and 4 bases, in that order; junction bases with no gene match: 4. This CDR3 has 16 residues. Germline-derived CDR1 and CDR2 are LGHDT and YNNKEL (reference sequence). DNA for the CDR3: TGTGCCAGCAGCCTGAGGACTAGCGGGGGGGCAGAGACCCAGTACTTC. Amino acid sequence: CASSLRTSGGAETQYF.

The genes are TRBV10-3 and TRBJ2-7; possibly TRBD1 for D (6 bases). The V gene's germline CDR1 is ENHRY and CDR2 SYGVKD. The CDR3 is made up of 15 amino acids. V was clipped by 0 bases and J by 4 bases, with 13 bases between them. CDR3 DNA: TGTGCCATCAGTGAGTCAGGGGGACGGTTATACGAGCAGTACTTC. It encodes CAISESGGRLYEQYF.

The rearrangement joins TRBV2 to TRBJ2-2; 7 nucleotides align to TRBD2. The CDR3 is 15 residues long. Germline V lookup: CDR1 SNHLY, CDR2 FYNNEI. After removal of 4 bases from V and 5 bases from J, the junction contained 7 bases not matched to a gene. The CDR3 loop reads CASSGEAGRTGELFF. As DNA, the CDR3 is TGTGCCAGCAGTGGAGAAGCGGGGCGAACCGGGGAGCTGTTTTTT.

CDR3 sequence reads: CASSQASRANTEAFF. CDR3 in DNA: TGTGCCAGCAGCCAAGCGAGCAGGGCGAACACTGAAGCTTTCTTT. The chain recombines TRBV3-1 (or the pseudogene TRBV3-2) with TRBJ1-1; the D gene is possibly TRBD1 (5 bases). The CDR3 has 15 amino acids. Germline V gene sequence: CDR1 LGHDT, CDR2 YNNKEL (reference sequence). The V gene lost 1 base and the J gene lost 1 base, with 10 bases spanning the gap.